The subject of this entry is one TCR beta chain. The data are from a study of blood T cell repertoires in COVID-19. Study at large: PBMCs, B-cell-depleted T cells, or T cells were the source of the cDNA or gDNA that made up the material.

Authors' data handling: Amplifying reference gene primers gave estimates of nucleated cell counts. TCRdb's table, derived via immunoSEQ multiplex PCR, lists solely in-frame clones and lacks some. The DNA was the basis for D and trimming; V, J and clone size are from that table. This table holds approximately 270,000 clones, approximately 83% found once. The CDR3 covers 16 residues. Trimming took 5 bases from V and 6 from J, leaving 22 bases between them. The V gene's germline CDR1 is SGHVT and CDR2 SQSDAQ. The V gene is TRBV7-4, the J gene TRBJ1-1; D perhaps matches TRBD1 (5 bases). This TCR was recovered from a woman between 65 and 79 years old with acute or convalescent COVID-19. Sequences were obtained from peripheral blood. The CDR3 bases are TGTGCCAGCAGCCCACGAAGCCCGGACAACGCCCCTGAAGCTTTCTTT. The encoded protein is CASSPRSPDNAPEAFF.